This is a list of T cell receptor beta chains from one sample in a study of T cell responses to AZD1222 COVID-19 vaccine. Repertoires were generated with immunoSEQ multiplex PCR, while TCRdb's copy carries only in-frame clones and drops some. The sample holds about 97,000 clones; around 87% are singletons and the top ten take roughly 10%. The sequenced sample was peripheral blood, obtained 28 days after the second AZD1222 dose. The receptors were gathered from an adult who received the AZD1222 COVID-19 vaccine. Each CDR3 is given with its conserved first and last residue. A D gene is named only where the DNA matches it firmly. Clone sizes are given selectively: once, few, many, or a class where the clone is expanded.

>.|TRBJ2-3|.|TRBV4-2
CASSQDPRGATDTQYF
TGTGCCAGCAGCCAAGATCCCCGGGGGGCGACAGATACGCAGTATTTT
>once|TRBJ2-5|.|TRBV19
CASRGDSLETQYF
TGTGCCAGTAGAGGCGACAGTCTCGAGACCCAGTACTTC
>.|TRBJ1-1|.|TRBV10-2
CASTGRVGTTEAFF
TGCGCCAGCACCGGGAGGGTGGGTACCACTGAAGCTTTCTTT
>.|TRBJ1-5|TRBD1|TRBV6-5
CASRADRTSNQPQHF
TGTGCCAGCAGAGCGGACAGGACTAGCAATCAGCCCCAGCATTTT
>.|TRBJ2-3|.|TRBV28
CASSPITDTQYF
TGTGCCAGCAGTCCCATCACAGATACGCAGTATTTT
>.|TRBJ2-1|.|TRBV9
CASSVDGAGTYNEQFF
TGTGCCAGCAGCGTAGATGGCGCGGGAACCTACAATGAGCAGTTCTTC
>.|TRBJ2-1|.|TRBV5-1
CASSPFRRGLSPRYNEQFF
TGCGCCAGCAGCCCGTTCCGACGCGGGTTAAGCCCTCGTTACAATGAGCAGTTCTTC
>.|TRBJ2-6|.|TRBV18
CASSPLVGGSGANVLTF
TGTGCCAGCTCACCTTTAGTTGGGGGCTCTGGGGCCAACGTCCTGACTTTC
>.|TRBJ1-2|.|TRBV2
CASTPSHGGSSSYTF
TGTGCCAGCACCCCAAGCCACGGTGGCAGCAGTAGCTACACCTTC
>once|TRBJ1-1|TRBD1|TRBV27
CASSLNLVGGNTEAFF
TGTGCCAGCAGTTTAAACCTCGTAGGGGGCAACACTGAAGCTTTCTTT
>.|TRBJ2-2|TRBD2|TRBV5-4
CASTRPGGTGELFF
TGTGCCAGCACCCGACCCGGGGGGACCGGGGAGCTGTTTTTT
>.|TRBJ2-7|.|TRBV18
CASSPQGEAYEQYF
TGTGCCAGCTCACCACAGGGGGAGGCCTACGAGCAGTACTTC
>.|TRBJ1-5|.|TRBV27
CASSLFFNQPQHF
TGTGCCAGCAGTCTTTTTTTTAATCAGCCCCAGCATTTT
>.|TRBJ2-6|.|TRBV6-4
CASSEETGANVLTF
TGTGCCAGCAGTGAAGAGACTGGGGCCAACGTCCTGACTTTC
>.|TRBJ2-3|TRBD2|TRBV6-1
CASSGTGSGGVTDTQYF
TGTGCCAGCAGTGGCACGGGTAGCGGGGGGGTAACAGATACGCAGTATTTT
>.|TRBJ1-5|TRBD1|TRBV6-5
CASRGTGPNQPQHF
TGTGCCAGCAGGGGGACAGGGCCTAATCAGCCCCAGCATTTT
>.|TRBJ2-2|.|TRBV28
CASSLLWNTGELFF
TGTGCCAGCAGTTTATTGTGGAACACCGGGGAGCTGTTTTTT
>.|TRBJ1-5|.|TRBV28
CASSLGGLWQPQHF
TGTGCCAGCAGTTTAGGGGGCCTCTGGCAGCCCCAGCATTTT
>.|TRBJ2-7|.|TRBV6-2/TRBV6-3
CASSYPLSHKTGEQYF
TGTGCCAGCAGTTACCCCCTGTCCCACAAAACGGGCGAGCAGTACTTC
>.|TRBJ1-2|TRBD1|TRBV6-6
CASGGQAPHYGYTF
TGTGCCAGCGGGGGACAGGCCCCACATTATGGCTACACCTTC
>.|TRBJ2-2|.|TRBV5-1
CASSSNRVRTGELFF
TGCGCCAGCAGCTCGAACAGGGTCCGCACCGGGGAGCTGTTTTTT
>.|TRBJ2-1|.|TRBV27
CASSWGGLRSEQFF
TGTGCCAGCAGTTGGGGGGGGCTGAGGAGTGAGCAGTTCTTC
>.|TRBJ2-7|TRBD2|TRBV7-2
CASSPRGLATHLSYEQYF
TGTGCCAGCAGCCCCCGGGGACTAGCGACCCACCTCTCCTACGAGCAGTACTTC
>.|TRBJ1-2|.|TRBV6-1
CASSEVGGYGYTF
TGTGCCAGCAGTGAAGTGGGCGGCTATGGCTACACCTTC
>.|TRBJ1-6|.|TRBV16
CASSQSNGYSPLHF
TGTGCCAGCAGCCAATCAAACGGTTATTCACCCCTCCACTTT
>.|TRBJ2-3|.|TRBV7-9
CASSLGLFGDTQYF
TGTGCCAGCAGCTTAGGACTATTCGGGGATACGCAGTATTTT
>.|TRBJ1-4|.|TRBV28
CASSFLTNEKLFF
TGTGCCAGCAGTTTTTTAACTAATGAAAAACTGTTTTTT
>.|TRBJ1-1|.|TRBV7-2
CASSLVLGPTEAFF
TGTGCCAGCAGCTTAGTTCTGGGGCCTACTGAAGCTTTCTTT
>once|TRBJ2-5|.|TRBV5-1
CASSLEGAQETQYF
TGCGCCAGCAGCTTGGAAGGGGCACAAGAGACCCAGTACTTC
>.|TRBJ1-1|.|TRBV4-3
CASSSNVRLTEAFF
TGCGCCAGCAGCTCGAATGTAAGGTTAACCGAAGCTTTCTTT
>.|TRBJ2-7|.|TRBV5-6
CASSFTGEGYEQYF
TGTGCCAGCAGCTTTACAGGGGAGGGCTACGAGCAGTACTTC
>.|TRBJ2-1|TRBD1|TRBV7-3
CASSLGQGPYNEQFF
TGTGCCAGCAGCCTGGGACAGGGACCCTACAATGAGCAGTTCTTC
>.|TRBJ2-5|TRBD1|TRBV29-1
CSTGRGQETQYF
TGCAGCACGGGCAGGGGGCAAGAGACCCAGTACTTC
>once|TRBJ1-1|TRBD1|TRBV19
CASRDSGNTEAFF
TGTGCCAGCCGGGACAGCGGAAACACTGAAGCTTTCTTT
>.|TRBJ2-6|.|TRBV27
CASSLSGRWSSGANVLTF
TGTGCCAGCAGTTTATCCGGACGGTGGAGCTCTGGGGCCAACGTCCTGACTTTC
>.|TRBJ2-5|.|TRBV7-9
CASTPGGGALETQYF
TGTGCCAGCACCCCAGGAGGGGGGGCCTTAGAGACCCAGTACTTC
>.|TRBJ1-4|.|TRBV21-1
CASSKEGGGTGEGEKLFF
TGTGCCAGCAGCAAAGAGGGGGGCGGGACAGGGGAGGGTGAAAAACTGTTTTTT
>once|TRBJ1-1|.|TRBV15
CATSRVSHLNTEAFF
TGTGCCACCAGCAGGGTTTCCCACCTGAACACTGAAGCTTTCTTT
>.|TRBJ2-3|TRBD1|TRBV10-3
CAISDSGQGGDTQYF
TGTGCCATCAGTGATTCGGGACAGGGAGGAGATACGCAGTATTTT
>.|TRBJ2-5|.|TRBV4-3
CASSQETRETQYF
TGCGCCAGCAGCCAAGAGACCAGAGAGACCCAGTACTTC
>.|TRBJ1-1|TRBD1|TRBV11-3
CASSLEPGQGPIRPGAFF
TGTGCCAGCAGCTTAGAACCGGGACAGGGGCCAATCCGTCCCGGGGCTTTCTTT
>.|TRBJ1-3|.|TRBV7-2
CASSFGGERSGNTIYF
TGTGCCAGCAGCTTCGGGGGGGAGCGCTCTGGAAACACCATATATTTT
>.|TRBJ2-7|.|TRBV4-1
CASSQLSLNSYEQYF
TGCGCCAGCAGCCAACTTAGCCTCAACTCCTACGAGCAGTACTTC
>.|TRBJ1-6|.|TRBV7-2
CASSLDRAGNSPLHF
TGTGCCAGCAGCTTAGATAGGGCCGGGAATTCACCCCTCCACTTT
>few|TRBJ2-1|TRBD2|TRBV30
CAWTRAGGANEQFF
TGTGCCTGGACGCGGGCGGGGGGAGCTAATGAGCAGTTCTTC
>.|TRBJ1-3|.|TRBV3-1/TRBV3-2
CASSLGSSGNTIYF
TGTGCCAGCAGCCTAGGAAGCTCTGGAAACACCATATATTTT
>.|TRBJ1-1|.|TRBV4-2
CASSLQGTLNTEAFF
TGTGCCAGCAGCCTTCAGGGGACTCTGAACACTGAAGCTTTCTTT
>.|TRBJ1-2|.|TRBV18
CASSPAPNYGYTF
TGTGCCAGCTCACCAGCACCAAACTATGGCTACACCTTC
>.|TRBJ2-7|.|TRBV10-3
CAISGGRYEQYF
TGTGCCATCAGTGGGGGCCGCTACGAGCAGTACTTC
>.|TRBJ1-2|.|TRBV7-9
CASSSRGVEKHF
TGTGCCAGCAGCTCTAGGGGGGTGGAGAAACACTTC